This T cell receptor beta chain was found in a study of cytomegalovirus exposure and HLA in healthy donors. Vbeta (60) and Jbeta (13) primers were used in the PCR. Sequenced by immunoSEQ multiplex PCR; TCRdb stores in-frame clones only, minus some. The table includes around 250,000 clones, 70% to 90% detected once. This clone has more than one count but fewer than ten. The sample was PBMCs. The receptor comes from a woman aged 60-75 years in good health and CMV-seropositive.

DNA for the CDR3: TGCAGCGCCATGACTAGCGGGAGGGCCGGCTCGGGCGAGCAGTACTTC. Translation gives CSAMTSGRAGSGEQYF. The chain is built from TRBV29-1 and TRBJ2-7; 14 bases map to TRBD2. The CDR3 loop spans 16 amino acids. Germline assignment: CDR1 SQVTM and CDR2 ANQGSEA. V was clipped by 7 bases and J by 6 bases; unmatched bases: 14.